The present T cell receptor beta chain was sequenced within a study of blood T cell repertoires in COVID-19. About the study: Donors in the United States, Italy and Spain gave samples during acute or convalescent COVID-19.

How the authors handled the data: Cell counts per sample came from amplifying reference gene primers. Profiling relied on immunoSEQ multiplex PCR, and the TCRdb table lists in-frame clones only, not all of them. D and trimming were read from the DNA, whereas the V and J calls and clone size are those reported in that table. This table has approximately 60,000 clones, about 70% appearing once. The CDR3 is made up of 18 amino acids. Germline lookup yields CDR1 LNHNV and CDR2 YYDKDF (reference sequence). V shed 0 bases and J shed 3 bases, with 20 bases lying between them. The receptor's source is a woman at least 80 years old with acute or convalescent COVID-19. The sample comprised peripheral blood. V gene TRBV15 combines with J gene TRBJ1-1, with D maybe TRBD1 (5 bases). The chain's CDR3 is CATSRDGALTLFHTEAFF. The CDR3 region has the DNA TGTGCCACCAGCAGAGATGGGGCCTTGACACTTTTCCACACTGAAGCTTTCTTT. The whole variable domain, filled in from reference TRBV15 and TRBJ1-1, reads DAMVIQNPRYQVTQFGKPVTLSCSQTLNHNVMYWYQQKSSQAPKLLFHYYDKDFNNEADTPDNFQSRRPNTSFCFLDIRSPGLGDTAMYLCATSRDGALTLFHTEAFFGQGTRLTVV.